One and the same sample provided the 25 T cell receptor beta chains below, sequenced in a study of CD4 T cells in relation to SARS-CoV-2 and coronaviruses. CD4+ T cells from unexposed donors were obtained before the COVID-19 pandemic (2011-2018). CD4+ T cells were isolated from the cells after less than 13 days of culture. Their antigen targets remain unknown. Profiling relied on immunoSEQ multiplex PCR, and the TCRdb table lists in-frame clones only, not all of them. The sample has about 26,000 clones, over 60% seen once. The sequenced sample consisted of CD4+ T cells from PBMCs, cultured in vitro. Receptors originate from a human donor in good health.

This chain links TRBV5-5 with TRBJ1-3; 7 positions match TRBD1. Germline V lookup: CDR1 SGHKS, CDR2 YYEKEE (reference sequence). The CDR3 totals 12 residues. The junction had 2 bases not matched to a gene; V was cut back by 4 bases and J by 7 bases. The CDR3 DNA follows: TGTGCCAGCAGCATACAGGGGAACACCATATATTTT. This translates into CASSIQGNTIYF.

The rearrangement links TRBV5-4 to TRBJ2-7, with 9 bases lining up with TRBD2. Trimming cost V 0 bases and J 7 bases; bases outside gene matches: 11. The CDR3 runs 16 residues. Germline lookup yields CDR1 SGHNT and CDR2 YYREEE (reference sequence). The CDR3 region has the DNA TGTGCCAGCAGCTTGGCCGCGGCTAGCGGGAAGAGGGAGCAGTACTTC. Its translation is CASSLAAASGKREQYF.

This clone was detected only once. V and J are TRBV2 and TRBJ1-4; perhaps TRBD1 as D (6 bases). The CDR3 has 13 residues. Per the germline V gene, CDR1 is SNHLY and CDR2 is FYNNEI. The germline V and J ends were trimmed by 7 bases and 5 bases, with 11 bases remaining between them. The CDR3 DNA reads as TGTGCCAGCAACAGGGATCCCAATGAAAAACTGTTTTTT. Encoded protein: CASNRDPNEKLFF.

This clone was recorded a few times. The chain recombines TRBV28 with TRBJ1-2, with D tentatively TRBD1 (5 bases). CDR3 length: 16 amino acids. Looked up from germline, CDR1 is MDHEN and CDR2 is SYDVKM. The V end lost 5 bases, the J end lost 1 base, and 17 bases lay between the germline ends. The CDR3 region has the DNA TGTGCCAGCAGTCCCCAGGGAGGGACCCTTAACTATGGCTACACCTTC. Its protein product is CASSPQGGTLNYGYTF.

In its sample, this clone was seen a few times. This chain links TRBV2 with TRBJ1-2; 9 bases line up with TRBD1. This CDR3 is built from 13 residues. Losses at the gene ends were 6 bases for V and 3 bases for J; bases not matched to a gene: 2. Germline values: CDR1 SNHLY, CDR2 FYNNEI. CDR3 residues: CASRGTGHYGYTF. CDR3 nucleotides: TGTGCCAGCAGAGGGACAGGGCACTATGGCTACACCTTC.

J is TRBJ2-5 and V is TRBV3-1 (or the pseudogene TRBV3-2); the D is unclear. Trimming left V 8 bases short and J 2 bases short, with 6 bases between. Germline CDR1 LGHDT, CDR2 YNNKEL (reference sequence). The CDR3 is 11 amino acids. CDR3 protein: CASLEQETQYF. For the CDR3, the DNA is TGTGCCAGCCTAGAACAAGAGACCCAGTACTTC.

V and J are TRBV28 and TRBJ1-3; TRBD1 matches at 7 bases. V lost 1 base, J lost 4 bases, and 4 bases stayed unmatched. The CDR3 sequence is 15 residues long. Germline CDR1 MDHEN, CDR2 SYDVKM. Here the CDR3 reads CASSLFRGQGNTIYF. As DNA, the CDR3 is TGTGCCAGCAGTTTATTTAGGGGACAGGGAAACACCATATATTTT.

This rearrangement joins TRBV2 to TRBJ2-7; tentative D call: TRBD2 (5 bases). CDR1 is SNHLY and CDR2 is FYNNEI in the germline V gene. V lost 3 bases and J 6 bases, leaving 15 bases between the germline ends. The CDR3 covers 14 residues. The CDR3 here is CASSDNQPRGEQYF. CDR3 coding DNA: TGTGCCAGCAGTGATAACCAGCCACGGGGCGAGCAGTACTTC. The whole variable domain, remainder taken from reference TRBV2 and TRBJ2-7, is EPEVTQTPSHQVTQMGQEVILRCVPISNHLYFYWYRQILGQKVEFLVSFYNNEISEKSEIFDDQFSVERPDGSNFTLKIRSTKLEDSAMYFCASSDNQPRGEQYFGPGTRLTVT.

This clone was seen a handful of times. The chain carries TRBV12-3 or TRBV12-4 and TRBJ1-1; D remains unclear. The CDR3 runs 13 residues. The V gene lost 0 bases and the J gene lost 10 bases, with 12 bases spanning the gap. Here the CDR3 reads CASSLAPRMGAFF. CDR3 DNA: TGTGCCAGCAGTTTAGCGCCGCGGATGGGAGCTTTCTTT.

The rearrangement uses TRBV11-2 and TRBJ2-1, with TRBD2 identical over 7 bases. Germline CDR1 SGHAT, CDR2 FQNNGV. The V gene end was trimmed by 1 base and the J gene end by 3 bases; junction bases not matched to a gene: 6. CDR3 length: 16 residues. The CDR3 DNA sequence: TGTGCCAGCAGCTTAGGAGGTCTAGCGGTCTACAATGAGCAGTTCTTC. It encodes CASSLGGLAVYNEQFF.

This chain joins TRBV5-1 and TRBJ2-5, with 8 bases aligning to TRBD2. J was trimmed by 5 bases and V by 3 bases; bases with no gene match: 9. The CDR3 runs to 15 residues. Germline CDR1 is SGHRS and CDR2 is YFSETQ. This CDR3 reads CASSWGAAGVETQYF. CDR3 coding DNA: TGCGCCAGCAGCTGGGGTGCAGCGGGGGTTGAGACCCAGTACTTC.

V is TRBV18 and J is TRBJ2-7; D gene unclear. V was trimmed by 1 base and J by 3 bases, leaving 10 bases between them. CDR3 length: 14 residues. CDR1 is KGHSH, CDR2 LQKENI, per germline. CDR3 region: CASSPRAEIYEQYF. DNA of the CDR3: TGTGCCAGCTCACCACGGGCAGAGATCTACGAGCAGTACTTC. Variable domain in full (rest from reference TRBV18 and TRBJ2-7): NAGVMQNPRHLVRRRGQEARLRCSPMKGHSHVYWYRQLPEEGLKFMVYLQKENIIDESGMPKERFSAEFPKEGPSILRIQQVVRGDSAAYFCASSPRAEIYEQYFGPGTRLTVT.

In its sample, this clone was seen a few times. The chain employs TRBV4-1 and TRBJ1-2, with a possible D match to TRBD1 (5 bases). Trimming left V 4 bases short and J 4 bases short, with 19 bases between. The CDR3 is made up of 16 amino acids. Germline V gene data show CDR1 as MGHRA and CDR2 as YSYEKL. This CDR3 is CASSPGIPRRGYGYTF. DNA of the CDR3: TGCGCCAGCAGCCCAGGGATCCCCCGAAGGGGCTATGGCTACACCTTC.

The sample holds a few counts of this clone. V usage is TRBV7-2 and J usage is TRBJ1-2, with 7 bases that match TRBD1. The CDR3 covers 14 residues. Germline values: CDR1 SGHTA, CDR2 FQGNSA. Trimming at V came to 5 bases and at J to 7 bases, leaving 10 bases not matched to a gene. CDR3 sequence: CASSPLTGARGYTF. The CDR3 DNA reads TGTGCCAGCAGCCCGCTAACAGGGGCTCGTGGCTACACCTTC.

The gene calls are TRBV2 and TRBJ1-2, with TRBD1 identical over 7 bases. The CDR3 is 14 residues long. In germline, CDR1 is SNHLY, CDR2 FYNNEI. Trimming at V came to 5 bases and at J to 3 bases, leaving 6 bases not matched to a gene. Here the CDR3 reads CASSTGQGDYGYTF. CDR3 in DNA: TGTGCCAGCAGTACGGGGCAGGGGGACTATGGCTACACCTTC.

The V call is TRBV5-1, the J call TRBJ1-2; D is perhaps TRBD1 (6 bases). Germline V gene sequence: CDR1 SGHRS, CDR2 YFSETQ. V was cut by 4 bases and J by 8 bases, with 15 bases left in between. The CDR3 is made up of 13 amino acids. CDR3 protein: CASSRQDAVGYTF. CDR3 nucleotide sequence: TGCGCCAGCAGCAGACAGGATGCAGTCGGCTACACCTTC.

The chain links TRBV6-1 to TRBJ2-1; 10 bases match TRBD1. From germline, CDR1 is MNHNS and CDR2 SASEGT. The V gene end was trimmed by 4 bases and the J gene end by 9 bases; junction bases not matched to a gene: 12. There are 16 residues in the CDR3. CDR3 DNA: TGTGCCAGCAGTGGGCACCGGGACAGGGGTAGGGGTGAGCAGTTCTTC. Translated, it gives CASSGHRDRGRGEQFF.

This clone has just one count. The chain has TRBV13 and TRBJ1-5, with D possibly being TRBD1 (5 bases). This CDR3 is built from 14 residues. Looked up from germline, CDR1 is PRHDT and CDR2 is FYEKMQ (reference sequence). V was pared by 4 bases and J by 7 bases, with 14 bases between. The CDR3: CASSSREGNQPQHF. Here the CDR3 DNA reads TGTGCCAGCAGCTCTAGAGAGGGGAACCAGCCCCAGCATTTT.

J is TRBJ2-1 and V is TRBV7-2; TRBD2 might be the D (6 bases). CDR1 is SGHTA and CDR2 is FQGNSA in the germline V gene. Trimming took off 0 bases at V and 8 bases at J, with 20 bases between the two ends. The CDR3 runs 17 residues. CDR3 region: CASSLAGIRGGFDEQFF. CDR3 nucleotides: TGTGCCAGCAGCTTAGCGGGGATCCGCGGAGGGTTCGATGAGCAGTTCTTC.

This clone is judged hyperexpanded. The same CDR3 arises from other DNA sequences in this sample as well. V and J are TRBV29-1 and TRBJ2-3; 7 nucleotides align to TRBD1. The trim removed 6 bases at V and 1 base at J, leaving 4 bases unmatched. CDR1 SQVTM and CDR2 ANQGSEA come from the germline V gene. This CDR3 spans 13 amino acids. Here the CDR3 DNA reads TGCAGCGTGAGACAGGGAGGCACAGATACGCAGTATTTT. Translation gives CSVRQGGTDTQYF.

CDR3 nucleotides: TGCGCCAGCAGCCAAGATCCCGGTGTTTCCGACAGGGGGGCAGAGACCCAGTACTTC. Translation: CASSQDPGVSDRGAETQYF. The V and J genes are TRBV4-1 and TRBJ2-5, with TRBD1 identical over 9 bases. The CDR3 length is 19 residues. CDR1 and CDR2 (germline): MGHRA, YSYEKL. V lost 0 bases and J lost 4; bases outside the gene matches: 15.

DNA of the CDR3: TGTGCCAGCAGCCAGACAGGGGACTATGGCTACACCTTC. Residues: CASSQTGDYGYTF. V is TRBV11-2 and J is TRBJ1-2; 8 positions match TRBD1. V gave up 5 bases and J gave up 3 bases; unmatched junction bases: 2. The CDR3 is 13 amino acids. CDR1 SGHAT and CDR2 FQNNGV come from the germline V gene.

V gene TRBV7-3 combines with J gene TRBJ1-5; D ambiguous. This CDR3 comprises 13 residues. The V and J ends lost 0 bases and 5 bases respectively, with 5 bases between them. CDR1 is SGHTA and CDR2 is FQGTGA in the germline V gene. In nucleotides, the CDR3 is TGTGCCAGCAGCTTAACGGCCGATCAGCCCCAGCATTTT. Protein: CASSLTADQPQHF.

V gene TRBV7-9 combines with J gene TRBJ1-5, with a weak D call TRBD1 (5 bases). The CDR3 has 14 amino acids. V shed 1 base and J shed 3 bases, with 7 bases lying between them. Germline CDR1 reads SEHNR; CDR2 reads FQNEAQ (reference sequence). CDR3 bases: TGTGCCAGCAGCTTAGAAGGGGTCAATCAGCCCCAGCATTTT. Translation gives CASSLEGVNQPQHF.

This chain uses TRBV12-3 or TRBV12-4 with TRBJ2-5, with D possibly matching TRBD1 (5 bases). V lost 2 bases, J lost 9 bases, and 13 bases lay in between. CDR3 length equals 13 residues. The CDR3 DNA is TGTGCCAGCAGTTTAAAAGACCCAGGGTCCCAGTACTTC. Its translation: CASSLKDPGSQYF.